Following are 30 T cell receptor beta chains from one sample sequenced in a study of blood T cell repertoires in COVID-19. Only in-frame clones appear in the TCRdb table, and some are missing; sequencing was by immunoSEQ multiplex PCR. The table has around 100,000 clones, about 80% seen once; the top ten hold around 6.9%. Specimen: peripheral blood. These receptors were obtained from a man aged 60-69 years with acute or convalescent COVID-19.

This clone appeared a few times. V gene TRBV4-2 combines with J gene TRBJ1-4; D gene ambiguous. Germline V CDR1 and CDR2: LGHNA, YNFKEQ. This CDR3 contains 12 residues. Trimming shortened V by 1 base and J by 6 bases, and 3 bases separated the two germline ends. This CDR3 reads CASSQVDEKLFF. CDR3 DNA sequence: TGTGCCAGCAGCCAAGTAGATGAAAAACTGTTTTTT.

The genes are TRBV5-6 and TRBJ2-4, with D possibly TRBD1 on 5 matching bases. Deletions cut 0 bases from V and 6 bases from J, with 10 bases between. Germline lookup yields CDR1 SGHDT and CDR2 YYEEEE. CDR3 length: 14 amino acids. CDR3 bases: TGTGCCAGCAGCTTGGAAGGGGCCTCAAACATTCAGTACTTC. Translating gives CASSLEGASNIQYF.

V usage is TRBV30 and J usage is TRBJ1-5; possible D gene TRBD1, 6 bases. Germline loops: CDR1 GTSNPN, CDR2 SVGIG (reference sequence). V lost 0 bases and J 11 bases, leaving 14 bases between the germline ends. The length of the CDR3 is 13 residues. CDR3 region: CAWSVPGGSSQHF. The CDR3 nucleotides are TGTGCCTGGAGTGTACCGGGGGGCAGCTCCCAGCATTTT.

J is TRBJ2-2 and V is TRBV29-1; 13 bases agree with TRBD2. Trimming removed 4 bases from V and 2 bases from J; junction bases left unmatched: 10. This CDR3 has 18 amino acids. The germline V gene encodes CDR1 SQVTM and CDR2 ANQGSEA. CDR3 coding DNA: TGCAGCGTTGCTCTTCGACTAGCGGGGGGTAGAAACACCGGGGAGCTGTTTTTT. Amino acids: CSVALRLAGGRNTGELFF.

The chain couples TRBV12-3 or TRBV12-4 to TRBJ2-7; no definite D call. V lost 6 bases and J lost 2, with 11 bases in between. This CDR3 spans 13 amino acids. The CDR3 DNA sequence: TGTGCCAGCAGCAAGTCGAACACCTACGAGCAGTACTTC. The encoded protein is CASSKSNTYEQYF.

The chain employs TRBV18 and TRBJ1-1, with D perhaps TRBD1 (5 bases). V was clipped by 6 bases and J by 2 bases, with 13 bases between them. The germline CDR1 and CDR2 sequences are KGHSH and LQKENI. The CDR3 has 14 residues. CDR3 sequence reads: CASSASDSNTEAFF. The DNA of the CDR3 is TGTGCCAGCTCCGCGTCAGACAGCAACACTGAAGCTTTCTTT.

The chain recombines TRBV6-1 with TRBJ2-1; TRBD1 aligns across 8 bases. Germline-derived CDR1 and CDR2 are MNHNS and SASEGT. The CDR3 sequence is 16 residues long. V was clipped by 0 bases and J by 15 bases; unmatched bases: 16. In DNA, the CDR3 is TGTGCCAGCAGTGAAGCAAGATGGGCAGGGGGCGGAGGACTGTTCTTC. As protein: CASSEARWAGGGGLFF.

The genes are TRBV11-3 and TRBJ2-2, with 8 bases identical to TRBD1. CDR1 and CDR2 (germline): SGHNT, YENEEA. Trimming took 1 base from V and 6 from J; bases not matched to a gene: 7. CDR3 size: 16 residues. CDR3 coding DNA: TGTGCCAGCAGCTTAGGGACAGGGTACGGATCCGGGGAGCTGTTTTTT. It translates to CASSLGTGYGSGELFF. The full variable domain, its missing parts supplied by reference TRBV11-3 and TRBJ2-2, is EAGVVQSPRYKIIEKKQPVAFWCNPISGHNTLYWYLQNLGQGPELLIRYENEEAVDDSQLPKDRFSAERLKGVDSTLKIQPAELGDSAVYLCASSLGTGYGSGELFFGEGSRLTVL.

V and J are TRBV25-1 and TRBJ2-5; 9 bases are shared with TRBD2. Germline V CDR1 and CDR2: MGHDK, SYGVNS. The CDR3 has 17 residues. J lost 7 bases, V lost 2 bases, and 14 bases had no gene match. CDR3 in DNA: TGTGCCAGCAGTGAAGGGGGTAGCGGGGGTCTTGGGAGGACCCAGTACTTC. Protein sequence: CASSEGGSGGLGRTQYF.

This chain joins TRBV14 and TRBJ2-4, with D possibly being TRBD1 (5 bases). The CDR3 extends over 12 amino acids. V was cut by 4 bases and J by 8 bases, with 9 bases left in between. The germline gives CDR1 SGHDN, CDR2 FVKESK. CDR3 loop: CASSLKGYIQYF. As DNA, the CDR3 is TGTGCCAGCAGCCTAAAGGGGTACATTCAGTACTTC.

This clone was observed a single time. The chain joins TRBV6-5 to TRBJ1-1; tentative D call: TRBD1 (6 bases). This CDR3 spans 12 amino acids. V was trimmed by 8 bases and J by 3 bases, leaving 10 bases between them. Germline V gene lookup returns CDR1 MNHEY and CDR2 SVGAGI. The CDR3 nucleotides are TGTGCCAGCTACAGGGATCACACTGAAGCTTTCTTT. Its protein is CASYRDHTEAFF.

The chain recombines TRBV10-1 with TRBJ2-5, with 9 bases fitting TRBD1. This CDR3 is built from 17 residues. J gave up 2 bases and V 3 bases, and 10 bases lay outside the gene matches. The germline V gene has CDR1 WNHNN and CDR2 SYGVQD (reference sequence). The chain's CDR3 is CASSEGGTGYTQETQYF. The CDR3 bases are TGCGCCAGCAGTGAAGGAGGGACAGGGTATACACAAGAGACCCAGTACTTC.

The V call is TRBV28, the J call TRBJ1-5; D is ambiguous. Between the trimmed V and J ends, which lost 3 bases and 0 bases, there was a span of 9 bases. Germline CDR1 and CDR2: MDHEN and SYDVKM. This CDR3 region has 15 residues. The CDR3 nucleotides are TGTGCCAGCAGTTTTGGCAAGATTAGCAATCAGCCCCAGCATTTT. It is translated as CASSFGKISNQPQHF.

The chain links TRBV5-6 to TRBJ1-2; perhaps TRBD1 as D (5 bases). CDR1 and CDR2 (germline): SGHDT, YYEEEE. V lost 0 bases to trimming and J lost 4 bases, with 10 bases between them. This CDR3 is built from 14 residues. The CDR3 bases are TGTGCCAGCAGCTTGGGACGGGACTCCTATGGCTACACCTTC. Translation gives CASSLGRDSYGYTF. Variable domain in full (rest from reference TRBV5-6 and TRBJ1-2): DAGVTQSPTHLIKTRGQQVTLRCSPKSGHDTVSWYQQALGQGPQFIFQYYEEEERQRGNFPDRFSGHQFPNYSSELNVNALLLGDSALYLCASSLGRDSYGYTFGSGTRLTVV.

The chain carries TRBV11-3 and TRBJ1-2; 8 positions match TRBD1. Germline V gene lookup returns CDR1 SGHNT and CDR2 YENEEA. This CDR3 has 13 amino acids. With V trimmed by 2 bases and J by 6 bases, 2 bases remained unmatched. The DNA of the CDR3 is TGTGCCAGCAGCTTATCAGGGGGCCATGGCTACACCTTC. It codes for CASSLSGGHGYTF.

This chain links TRBV9 with TRBJ1-4; 7 bases fit TRBD1. The V gene's germline CDR1 is SGDLS and CDR2 YYNGEE. V dropped 3 bases and J dropped 4; count of bases not matched to a gene: 12. The CDR3 runs to 17 residues. Here the CDR3 DNA reads TGTGCCAGCAGCGCGACGTTTGGGGGGACAGTTAATGAAAAACTGTTTTTT. Translated, it gives CASSATFGGTVNEKLFF.

V is TRBV3-1 (or the pseudogene TRBV3-2) and J is TRBJ2-3, with 8 bases matching TRBD2. Looked up from germline, CDR1 is LGHDT and CDR2 is YNNKEL (reference sequence). Unmatched junction bases numbered 1, after V lost 8 bases and J lost 0 bases. This CDR3 is built from 13 residues. This CDR3 reads CASRGGSTDTQYF. The CDR3 region has the DNA TGTGCCAGCCGGGGGGGAAGCACAGATACGCAGTATTTT.

The V and J genes are TRBV9 and TRBJ1-1, with a possible D match to TRBD1 (5 bases). Trimming removed 3 bases from V and 1 base from J, with 10 bases in between. CDR1 and CDR2 from the germline V gene are SGDLS and YYNGEE. The CDR3 totals 14 residues. The CDR3 region is CASSEGTGNTEAFF. The CDR3 bases are TGTGCCAGCAGCGAGGGAACAGGGAACACTGAAGCTTTCTTT.

The chain has TRBV29-1 and TRBJ1-4, with TRBD1 as a possible D gene (6 bases). The germline V gene has CDR1 SQVTM and CDR2 ANQGSEA. V was shortened by 4 bases and J by 2 bases, with 11 bases between the two germline ends. CDR3 length: 14 amino acids. The CDR3 reads CSVANRDTNEKLFF. The CDR3 region has the DNA TGCAGCGTTGCCAACAGGGATACTAATGAAAAACTGTTTTTT.

The chain recombines TRBV14 with TRBJ1-1; the match to TRBD1 covers 8 bases. V shed 0 bases and J 8 bases; nucleotides not matched to a gene: 2. The CDR3 length is 13 residues. Germline V gene sequence: CDR1 SGHDN, CDR2 FVKESK. This CDR3 is CASSQERTGEAFF. The CDR3 DNA reads TGTGCCAGCAGCCAAGAGAGGACAGGGGAAGCTTTCTTT.

The chain uses TRBV5-1 and TRBJ2-3; possibly TRBD2 for D (5 bases). Trimming left V 4 bases short and J 1 base short, with 10 bases between. Germline assignment: CDR1 SGHRS and CDR2 YFSETQ. The CDR3 loop spans 14 amino acids. CDR3 sequence (DNA): TGCGCCAGCAGCCCGGGGAGAGGCACAGATACGCAGTATTTT. Translated: CASSPGRGTDTQYF.

This clone appeared a single time. CDR3 sequence: CASSPTYSNQPQHF. CDR3 nucleotides: TGTGCCAGCAGCCCTACGTATAGCAATCAGCCCCAGCATTTT. V usage is TRBV7-9 and J usage is TRBJ1-5; D remains ambiguous. Trimming shortened V by 5 bases and J by 0 bases, and 8 bases separated the two germline ends. CDR1 and CDR2 from the germline V gene are SEHNR and FQNEAQ (reference sequence). This CDR3 region has 14 residues.

The chain links TRBV5-3 to TRBJ1-3, with 7 bases that match TRBD1. TRBV5-3 is designated an ORF whose function remains uncertain. J was trimmed by 4 bases and V by 6 bases; bases with no gene match: 7. This CDR3 spans 14 amino acids. DNA of the CDR3: TGTGCCAGAACCAAGGGGGCTAGGGGAAACACCATATATTTT. Residues: CARTKGARGNTIYF.

This sequence joins TRBV10-2 and TRBJ1-4, with 7 positions matching TRBD1. The CDR3 has 15 amino acids. J was trimmed by 4 bases and V by 2 bases; bases with no gene match: 4. CDR1 WSHSY and CDR2 SAAADI come from the germline V gene. DNA of the CDR3: TGCGCCAGCAGTGAGGTGACAGGGATTAATGAAAAACTGTTTTTT. This encodes CASSEVTGINEKLFF.

The chain links TRBV9 to TRBJ1-1; D uncertain. There are 13 residues in the CDR3. V lost 0 bases and J 2 bases, leaving 5 bases between the germline ends. Looked up from germline, CDR1 is SGDLS and CDR2 is YYNGEE. The CDR3 sequence: CASSVGENTEAFF. The CDR3 DNA reads TGTGCCAGCAGCGTAGGAGAAAACACTGAAGCTTTCTTT.

The chain has TRBV5-1 and TRBJ1-2; 7 bases are a match to TRBD1. Germline values: CDR1 SGHRS, CDR2 YFSETQ. With V trimmed by 4 bases and J by 0 bases, 12 bases remained unmatched. This CDR3 comprises 17 residues. CDR3 coding DNA: TGCGCCAGCAGCCCCTGGGGGGACAGAACAACTAACTATGGCTACACCTTC. This translates into CASSPWGDRTTNYGYTF.

This chain links TRBV27 with TRBJ2-5, with D possibly matching TRBD2 (5 bases). The germline V and J ends were trimmed by 8 bases and 2 bases, with 12 bases remaining between them. The CDR3 is made up of 13 amino acids. Germline assignment: CDR1 MNHEY and CDR2 SMNVEV (reference sequence). CDR3 amino acids: CASGSRDQETQYF. DNA for the CDR3: TGTGCCAGCGGGAGCAGAGATCAAGAGACCCAGTACTTC.

The chain joins TRBV7-3 to TRBJ1-6; D is uncertain. Trimming pared 3 bases from V and 0 bases from J, leaving 6 bases between. This CDR3 region has 15 residues. In germline, CDR1 is SGHTA, CDR2 FQGTGA. CDR3 nucleotides: TGTGCCAGCAGCTTGAAGAGCTCCTATAATTCACCCCTCCACTTT. Protein: CASSLKSSYNSPLHF.

This clone was seen once. This chain joins TRBV27 and TRBJ2-4; D possibly corresponds to TRBD2 (6 bases). The ends were cut back, 6 bases at V and 9 bases at J, with 21 bases in the middle. The CDR3 is 15 residues long. Germline V gene sequence: CDR1 MNHEY, CDR2 SMNVEV (reference sequence). Written as DNA, the CDR3 is TGTGCCAGCAGCCCGCAACCTACGGGAGAAGGCATTCAGTACTTC. Protein: CASSPQPTGEGIQYF.

This clone has a handful of counts. The chain uses TRBV19 and TRBJ1-4, with 7 nucleotides matching TRBD1. The CDR3 totals 16 residues. In germline, CDR1 is LNHDA, CDR2 SQIVND (reference sequence). V was pared by 4 bases and J by 5 bases, with 10 bases of the junction left unmatched. CDR3 in DNA: TGTGCCAGTAGTACTACCGGGACAGCCGTGAATGAAAAACTGTTTTTT. Encoded protein: CASSTTGTAVNEKLFF.